A selection of T cell receptor beta chains follows, all from one sample in a study of human T cells and chemical hapten exposure. TCRdb independently ran MiXCR on the 5' RACE reads; one entry per CDR3 protein. The sample lists more than 140,000 distinct CDR3 sequences; roughly 4% were seen once. These receptors originate from a female donor in good health. CDR3s include the opening cysteine and the closing phenylalanine or tryptophan. Each record gives: J gene, V gene, CDR3 protein.

j_call: TRBJ2-5
v_call: TRBV7-2
cdr3_aa: CASSFGAGALQETQYF

j_call: TRBJ2-7
v_call: TRBV7-9
cdr3_aa: CASSLRDSSYEQYF

j_call: TRBJ2-3
v_call: TRBV12-3/TRBV12-4
cdr3_aa: CASRRPSPGTDTQYF

j_call: TRBJ2-3
v_call: TRBV18
cdr3_aa: CASSPTEDTQYF

j_call: TRBJ2-1
v_call: TRBV4-1
cdr3_aa: CASSQDRASSYNEQFF

j_call: TRBJ2-3
v_call: TRBV28
cdr3_aa: CASSLRVSGFSTDTQYF

j_call: TRBJ1-1
v_call: TRBV20-1
cdr3_aa: CSARLYGGLAEAFF

j_call: TRBJ2-1
v_call: TRBV20-1
cdr3_aa: CSARDIAGGLYNEQFF

j_call: TRBJ1-2
v_call: TRBV6-6
cdr3_aa: CASSYVQGAGGYTF

j_call: TRBJ2-7
v_call: TRBV7-2
cdr3_aa: CASSLSALYEQYF

j_call: TRBJ1-5
v_call: TRBV7-2
cdr3_aa: CASSTGGSNQPQHF

j_call: TRBJ1-1
v_call: TRBV7-9
cdr3_aa: CASSLLGTGGNTEAFF

j_call: TRBJ1-1
v_call: TRBV7-9
cdr3_aa: CAVGEGQPTEAFF

j_call: TRBJ2-7
v_call: TRBV6-1
cdr3_aa: CASSHSGGYEQYF

j_call: TRBJ2-7
v_call: TRBV29-1
cdr3_aa: CSSRTGSYEQYF

j_call: TRBJ2-6
v_call: TRBV20-1
cdr3_aa: CSARAPGQAGANVLTF

j_call: TRBJ2-3
v_call: TRBV2
cdr3_aa: CARNAILGTDTQYF

j_call: TRBJ2-5
v_call: TRBV2
cdr3_aa: CASSESVAAQETQYF

j_call: TRBJ2-1
v_call: TRBV6-2/TRBV6-3
cdr3_aa: CASTTDGGPYNEQFF

j_call: TRBJ1-5
v_call: TRBV6-5
cdr3_aa: CASLIYVIGHRSRNQPQHF

j_call: TRBJ2-7
v_call: TRBV20-1
cdr3_aa: CSARPRTVWSYEQYF

j_call: TRBJ1-1
v_call: TRBV6-5
cdr3_aa: CASSWSRQENTEAFF